What follows are 28 T cell receptor beta chains derived from one specimen sequenced in a study of blood T cells in healthy people across ages (dated by TCRdb to the mid-2010s). Receptor amplification or capture employed 5' RACE. The instrument was an Illumina HiSeq 2500. A second PCR of 7 to 11 cycles was performed with a sample-barcoded 5' primer and a J-beta primer mix. The raw public data were reprocessed by TCRdb itself: fastp quality trimming at Q25, MiXCR clonotype calling, in-frame beta chains only. Rows are unified per CDR3 protein, each entry keeping the most common DNA and genes. The sample data list 600,000 to 1,000,000 distinct CDR3 sequences, and around 25% of these were observed just once. The leading ten clones occupy around 3.6% of the sample. The sample also formed part of further work on T cells of mothers and their children.

Input material: blood. Receptors originate from a boy younger than 18 in good health.

The chain combines TRBV20-1 with TRBJ1-6; no firm D call. Germline CDR1 reads DFQATT; CDR2 reads SNEGSKA (reference sequence). Between the trimmed V and J ends, which lost 1 base and 11 bases, there was a span of 9 bases. There are 12 residues in the CDR3. The CDR3 spells CSARASSAPLHF. CDR3 in DNA: TGCAGTGCTAGAGCAAGCTCGGCACCCCTCCACTTT.

This clonotype was counted a few times. The junction does not match germline at one end; this may be a read error. The chain couples TRBV29-1 to TRBJ2-7; possibly TRBD1 for D (7 bases). The germline CDR1 and CDR2 sequences are SQVTM and ANQGSEA. This CDR3 comprises 14 residues. The CDR3 DNA is TGCAGCGTGGGGGTGACAGGGACTTCCTACGAGCGGTACTTC. Encoded protein: CSVGVTGTSYERYF.

This clonotype has only a few counts. V gene TRBV28 combines with J gene TRBJ1-5; weak D call: TRBD1 (6 bases). CDR3 length equals 15 residues. Trimming left V 6 bases short and J 0 bases short, with 12 bases between. Germline V gene data show CDR1 as MDHEN and CDR2 as SYDVKM. CDR3 bases: TGTGCCAGCAGGTGGGGGACACCTAGCAATCAGCCCCAGCATTTT. The encoded protein is CASRWGTPSNQPQHF.

J is TRBJ1-4 and V is TRBV4-3; maybe TRBD1 (5 bases). Germline CDR1 LGHNA, CDR2 YSLEER. The CDR3 spans 21 residues. V was clipped by 3 bases and J by 0 bases, with 26 bases between them. The CDR3 loop is CASSQDLRGDRVPATNEKLFF. In DNA form, the CDR3 reads TGCGCCAGCAGCCAGGACCTCCGGGGGGATAGGGTCCCTGCAACTAATGAAAAACTGTTTTTT.

The chain employs TRBV30 and TRBJ2-7; 11 bases are a match to TRBD1. The V gene's germline CDR1 is GTSNPN and CDR2 SVGIG (reference sequence). The CDR3 spans 14 residues. Trimming removed 4 bases from V and 0 bases from J; junction bases left unmatched: 2. The CDR3 nucleotides read TGTGCCTGGACCGGGACAGGGGGCTCCTACGAGCAGTACTTC. Translating gives CAWTGTGGSYEQYF.

The CDR3 sequence: CASSLAPLGALSVSGANVLTF. CDR3 DNA: TGCGCCAGCAGCTTGGCCCCTTTGGGGGCGCTTAGTGTATCCGGGGCCAACGTCCTGACTTTC. The chain recombines TRBV5-1 with TRBJ2-6; TRBD1 might be the D (6 bases). From germline, CDR1 is SGHRS and CDR2 YFSETQ. The CDR3 runs 21 residues. The germline V and J ends were trimmed by 0 bases and 4 bases, with 26 bases remaining between them.

This clonotype has just a few counts. V is TRBV18 and J is TRBJ1-1; 7 bases line up with TRBD1. The CDR3 contains 14 residues. V trimming: 3 bases; J trimming: 5 bases; junction bases outside the gene matches: 6. Germline loops: CDR1 KGHSH, CDR2 LQKENI. CDR3 amino acids: CASSPTTGWTEAFF. The CDR3, as DNA: TGTGCCAGCTCACCTACGACAGGGTGGACTGAAGCTTTCTTT.

This clonotype was recorded a few times. The genes are TRBV12-3 or TRBV12-4 and TRBJ2-5; either TRBD1 or TRBD2 may supply D (5 bases each). Judging by the DNA end, TRBJ2-1 fits better; the J call may be wrong. CDR3 length: 14 residues. In nucleotides, the CDR3 is TGTGCCAGCAGTTTATTGGGGGATGGCTATGAGCAGTTCTTC. It yields the protein CASSLLGDGYEQFF.

This chain links TRBV5-1 with TRBJ1-6; D is uncertain. V was clipped by 0 bases and J by 0 bases, with 7 bases between them. This CDR3 is built from 16 residues. Germline V gene data show CDR1 as SGHRS and CDR2 as YFSETQ. For the CDR3, the DNA is TGCGCCAGCAGCTTGGGGTCTAGCTCCTATAATTCACCCCTCCACTTT. Encoded protein: CASSLGSSSYNSPLHF.

This clonotype has more than one count but fewer than ten. The rearrangement uses TRBV5-1 and TRBJ2-5; 9 bases line up with TRBD1. The DNA end lines up better with TRBJ2-1; the J call may be wrong. Germline V CDR1 and CDR2: SGHRS, YFSETQ. This CDR3 comprises 17 residues. The CDR3 nucleotides are TGCGCCAGCAGCTTGGTAGCTCTCGGGACAGGGTCGCTTGAGCAGTTCTTC. It codes for CASSLVALGTGSLEQFF.

This clonotype was found a few times. The rearrangement uses TRBV7-9 and TRBJ2-1; D may correspond to TRBD1 or TRBD2 (5 bases each). Trimming took 0 bases from V and 5 from J, leaving 11 bases between them. Germline values: CDR1 SEHNR, CDR2 FQNEAQ (reference sequence). CDR3 length: 15 amino acids. The CDR3 here is CASSLAGPADNEQFF. CDR3 DNA sequence: TGTGCCAGCAGCTTAGCGGGACCAGCGGACAATGAGCAGTTCTTC.

The rearrangement joins TRBV4-1 to TRBJ2-1; no clear D. This CDR3 is built from 17 residues. The germline gives CDR1 MGHRA, CDR2 YSYEKL. Deletions cut 3 bases from V and 0 bases from J, with 15 bases between. This CDR3 is CASSHALGLSSYNEQFF. The CDR3 DNA is TGCGCCAGCAGCCACGCCCTAGGCCTCAGCTCCTACAATGAGCAGTTCTTC.

This clonotype was found a few times. The rearrangement links TRBV5-6 to TRBJ1-2; the match to TRBD1 covers 8 bases. This CDR3 contains 13 residues. V was clipped by 4 bases and J by 8 bases; unmatched bases: 7. Looked up from germline, CDR1 is SGHDT and CDR2 is YYEEEE. The CDR3 protein is CASSRTGTRGYTF. CDR3 sequence (DNA): TGTGCCAGCAGCCGGACAGGGACGAGGGGCTACACCTTC.

The chain carries TRBV28 and TRBJ2-5, with TRBD2 matching over 7 bases. Germline CDR1 and CDR2: MDHEN and SYDVKM. J lost 7 bases, V lost 7 bases, and 12 bases had no gene match. The CDR3 loop spans 14 amino acids. CDR3 sequence reads: CASTGRDPRGTQYF. CDR3 coding DNA: TGTGCCAGCACGGGGAGGGACCCAAGAGGGACCCAGTACTTC.

This chain connects TRBV4-1 to TRBJ1-2; D is uncertain. Germline-derived CDR1 and CDR2 are MGHRA and YSYEKL. This CDR3 has 15 residues. Trimming stripped 0 bases from V and 4 bases from J, with 12 bases between. In DNA form, the CDR3 reads TGCGCCAGCAGCCAAGATCCGGGGAGCGTCTATGGCTACACCTTC. Translation gives CASSQDPGSVYGYTF.

This clonotype was detected a few times. The chain carries TRBV28 and TRBJ1-5; 9 bases are a match to TRBD1. After removal of 4 bases from V and 3 bases from J, the junction contained 4 bases not matched to a gene. This CDR3 comprises 15 residues. CDR1 is MDHEN and CDR2 is SYDVKM in the germline V gene. CDR3 DNA sequence: TGTGCCAGCAGTTGGGGACAGGGAAACAATCAGCCCCAGCATTTT. Translation: CASSWGQGNNQPQHF.

The chain combines TRBV7-9 with TRBJ2-1; unclear D gene. The end of the DNA aligns better with TRBJ2-5, so the J call may be wrong. Germline CDR1 and CDR2: SEHNR and FQNEAQ (reference sequence). The CDR3 is 15 amino acids. CDR3 region: CASSLVGRGKATQYF. CDR3 nucleotide sequence: TGTGCCAGCAGCTTAGTGGGCAGAGGAAAGGCGACCCAGTACTTC.

The rearrangement links TRBV7-9 to TRBJ2-5; D is undetermined. Germline lookup yields CDR1 SEHNR and CDR2 FQNEAQ (reference sequence). The CDR3 has 13 amino acids. V lost 1 base, J lost 4 bases, and 7 bases lay in between. The chain's CDR3 is CASSLVFGETQYF. Written as DNA, the CDR3 is TGTGCCAGCAGCTTAGTTTTCGGAGAGACCCAGTACTTC.

The chain couples TRBV5-1 to TRBJ2-7, with D possibly being TRBD1 (6 bases). The CDR3 runs to 15 residues. Germline V gene sequence: CDR1 SGHRS, CDR2 YFSETQ. V was shortened by 1 base and J by 0 bases, with 11 bases between the two germline ends. The CDR3 DNA is TGCGCCAGCAGCTTGACAGGGAAAAGCTCCTACGAGCAGTACTTC. This translates into CASSLTGKSSYEQYF.

J is TRBJ1-5 and V is TRBV12-3 or TRBV12-4; TRBD1 agrees at 8 bases. The CDR3 sequence is 17 residues long. V lost 6 bases and J lost 4; bases outside the gene matches: 14. The CDR3 nucleotides are TGTGCCAGCAGAGCCGGGACAGGCGTCGAGCTAAATCAGCCCCAGCATTTT. Translation gives CASRAGTGVELNQPQHF.

This clonotype was seen only a few times. The chain has TRBV5-1 and TRBJ1-1, with D perhaps TRBD1 (6 bases). Germline lookup yields CDR1 SGHRS and CDR2 YFSETQ. The CDR3 is 14 residues long. Trimming took 6 bases from V and 2 from J, leaving 14 bases between them. The CDR3 loop is CASNIIGGNTEAFF. In nucleotides, the CDR3 is TGCGCCAGCAACATAATAGGGGGAAACACTGAAGCTTTCTTT.

The CDR3 bases are TGTGCCAGCAGCCCATACGGGGGAAAGGTCTACAATGAGCAGTTCTTC. This codes for CASSPYGGKVYNEQFF. The V gene is TRBV7-2, the J gene TRBJ2-1, with D perhaps matching TRBD2 (6 bases). CDR3 length: 16 amino acids. The V gene lost 5 bases and the J gene lost 3 bases, with 17 bases spanning the gap. Germline V gene data show CDR1 as SGHTA and CDR2 as FQGNSA.

This clonotype was counted a few times. An end of the junction does not agree with germline; a read error may underlie this. The chain recombines TRBV7-2 with TRBJ2-7, with unresolved D. CDR1 is SGHTA and CDR2 is FQGNSA in the germline V gene. The length of the CDR3 is 14 residues. The CDR3: CANSFMASSYEQYF. CDR3 coding DNA: TGTGCCAACAGCTTTATGGCTAGCTCCTACGAGCAGTACTTC.

This sequence joins TRBV3-1 and TRBJ2-1; D gene uncertain. The V end lost 0 bases, the J end lost 13 bases, and 13 bases lay between the germline ends. This CDR3 is built from 13 residues. Germline CDR1 is LGHDT and CDR2 is YNNKEL (reference sequence). The CDR3 spells CASSQDSRFLQFF. The CDR3 DNA is TGTGCCAGCAGCCAAGACTCACGATTTCTTCAGTTCTTC.

The J gene is TRBJ2-7, the V gene TRBV9; no definite D call. This CDR3 has 14 residues. Trimming stripped 4 bases from V and 1 base from J, with 12 bases between. The germline V gene has CDR1 SGDLS and CDR2 YYNGEE. Here the CDR3 reads CASSPGPPSYEQYF. The CDR3 coding sequence is TGTGCCAGCAGCCCCGGGCCCCCTTCCTACGAGCAGTACTTC.

This clonotype was observed a handful of times. V gene TRBV6-2 or TRBV6-3 combines with J gene TRBJ1-2; D is uncertain. CDR1 and CDR2 from the germline V gene are MNHEY and SVGEGT. V shed 2 bases and J shed 8 bases, with 12 bases lying between them. The CDR3 covers 13 residues. CDR3 DNA sequence: TGTGCCAGCAGTTACGAAAGGGCCGGCGGCTACACCTTC. This gives the protein CASSYERAGGYTF.

This clonotype was seen a handful of times. The J gene is TRBJ2-2, the V gene TRBV12-3 or TRBV12-4; the D is unclear. The CDR3 is 13 amino acids. V was shortened by 5 bases and J by 4 bases, with 8 bases between the two germline ends. The CDR3 sequence: CASSPMVTGELFF. CDR3 DNA: TGTGCCAGCAGTCCTATGGTCACCGGGGAGCTGTTTTTT.

This chain connects TRBV10-3 to TRBJ2-5; D not resolved. The end of the DNA fits TRBJ2-1 better, so the J call may be wrong. Germline V gives CDR1 ENHRY, CDR2 SYGVKD. The CDR3 loop spans 13 amino acids. DNA of the CDR3: TGTGCCCCCAACCAGATATTACCCAATGAGCAGTTCTTC. The encoded protein is CAPNQILPNEQFF.